This is a list of T cell receptor beta chains from one sample in a study of blood T cells in healthy people across ages. TCRdb independently ran MiXCR on the 5' RACE reads; one entry per CDR3 protein. The table lists hundreds of thousands of distinct CDR3 sequences, about three fifths of them singletons. Material: blood. Receptors were obtained from a man aged 25 to 40 in good health. The CDR3 runs from the conserved cysteine through the conserved F or W. A D gene is named only where the DNA matches it firmly. Rows give clone size only sometimes, using once, few, many, or a class for an expanded clone.

j_call	cdr3_length	d_call	v_call	clone_size	cdr3_nt	cdr3_aa
TRBJ2-7	12	TRBD2	TRBV29-1	few	TGCAGCGTTGATAGCGGGGGGTACGAGCAGTACTTC	CSVDSGGYEQYF
TRBJ2-7	14	.	TRBV20-1	.	TGCAGTGCTAGTTTGAGACTAGGGAACGACGAGCAGTACTTC	CSASLRLGNDEQYF
TRBJ1-1	12	.	TRBV20-1	.	TGCAGGGCTAGAGATCAGAACACTGAAGCTTTCTTT	CRARDQNTEAFF
TRBJ2-3	15	TRBD2	TRBV5-1	.	TGCGCCAGCAGTTTGGGACTAGCGTGGACAGATACGCAGTATTTT	CASSLGLAWTDTQYF
TRBJ2-5	13	.	TRBV12-3/TRBV12-4	.	TGTGCCAGCAGTTTTGGGGGATTTGGGGAGCAGTACTTC	CASSFGGFGEQYF
TRBJ2-3	9	.	TRBV29-1	.	TGCAGCGTTGAGGGGGCGCAGTATTTT	CSVEGAQYF
TRBJ1-2	14	.	TRBV6-1	.	TGTGCCAGCAGAGTCCCCGGGTCCTCTTATGGCTACACCTTC	CASRVPGSSYGYTF
TRBJ1-4	15	.	TRBV20-1	.	TGCGGTGCTCACCAGGGTCCGCAGAGAGGCGAAAAACTGTTTTTT	CGAHQGPQRGEKLFF
TRBJ2-5	15	TRBD2	TRBV7-2	.	TGTGCCAGCAGCCCCCGCCCGGGGGGGCGAGAGACCCAGTACTTC	CASSPRPGGRETQYF
TRBJ2-3	13	.	TRBV25-1	.	TGTGCCAGTCGCGACAGGTACACAGATACGCAGTATTTT	CASRDRYTDTQYF
TRBJ2-1	16	.	TRBV6-1	.	TGTGCCAGCAGTGAGGGGACTCACCCTCGAGGGGGCGAGCAGTTCTTC	CASSEGTHPRGGEQFF
TRBJ2-1	17	TRBD2	TRBV7-2	.	TGTGCCAGCAGCTTAGGTCCCTTACGCGGGGGTATGAATGAGCAGTTCTTC	CASSLGPLRGGMNEQFF
TRBJ2-7	13	.	TRBV25-1	.	TGTGCCAGCAGTGAATTGAGACAGGACGAGCAGTACTTC	CASSELRQDEQYF
TRBJ2-5	13	.	TRBV7-9	once	TGTGCCAGCAGCTTAGTGGGGGCGCGTGAGCAGTACTTC	CASSLVGAREQYF
TRBJ2-1	11	.	TRBV12-3/TRBV12-4	.	TGTGCCAGCAGATGGGGCTCGCTACAGTTCTTC	CASRWGSLQFF
TRBJ1-4	13	.	TRBV20-1	.	TGCAGTGCCGCGCAAGGGAGCGTTGAAAAACTGTTTTTT	CSAAQGSVEKLFF
TRBJ1-2	15	TRBD1	TRBV7-9	.	TGTGCCAGCAGGATAGGGGACAGGGGGCACTATGGCTACACCTTC	CASRIGDRGHYGYTF
TRBJ2-6	14	.	TRBV20-1	.	TGCAGTGCTAGCTGGGGACGGGTCTCGGACGTCCTGACTTTC	CSASWGRVSDVLTF
TRBJ2-5	18	.	TRBV21-1	once	TGTGCCAGCAGCAAGGTGGAGGGGTCGGGACCCGTGATAGAGACCCAGTACTTC	CASSKVEGSGPVIETQYF
TRBJ1-6	16	TRBD1	TRBV20-1	.	TGCAGTGCTAGGGACCCGTCGGCAGGGGGAAATTCACCCCTCCACTTT	CSARDPSAGGNSPLHF
TRBJ2-1	18	TRBD2	TRBV29-1	.	TGCAGCGTTGAAGGTGCGGGAGTTAAGTTAGGAGCCTACAATGAGCAGTTCTTC	CSVEGAGVKLGAYNEQFF
TRBJ1-2	15	.	TRBV3-1	.	TGTGCCAGCAGCCAAGATACTTCAGGGATCTATGGCTACACCTTC	CASSQDTSGIYGYTF
TRBJ2-1	16	TRBD1	TRBV20-1	.	TGCAGTGCTAGCCCAGGGGGCTCCCTCTCCTACAATGAGCAGTTCTTC	CSASPGGSLSYNEQFF
TRBJ1-1	12	.	TRBV30	.	TGTGCCTATAACAGGGCGGCTACTGAAGCTTTCTTT	CAYNRAATEAFF
TRBJ1-5	13	.	TRBV3-1	.	TGTGCCAGCGGGGTACAGGGAGGTCAGCCCCAGCATTTT	CASGVQGGQPQHF
TRBJ2-1	15	.	TRBV29-1	many	TGCAGCGTTGAAGATCGGGTTAGTCTAATGAATGAGCAGTTCTTC	CSVEDRVSLMNEQFF
TRBJ2-5	13	.	TRBV7-2	few	TGTGCCAGCAGCCGGGACGACGTCGGGACCCAGTACTTC	CASSRDDVGTQYF
TRBJ2-5	13	.	TRBV29-1	.	TGCAGCGTTGGCGTAGGGGTGGTTGAGACCCAGTACTTC	CSVGVGVVETQYF
TRBJ2-5	16	TRBD2	TRBV3-1	.	TGTGCCAGCAGCGGCGAGAGTAGCGGGGGACAAGAGACCCAGTACTTC	CASSGESSGGQETQYF
TRBJ2-1	14	TRBD2	TRBV10-3	.	TGTGCCATCAGACCGGGACTAGCGGTTCCTGAGCAGTTCTTC	CAIRPGLAVPEQFF
TRBJ2-7	16	TRBD1	TRBV19	.	TGTGCCAGTAGTATGGGCCTCAGACAGGGAGTAGGAGAGCAGTACTTC	CASSMGLRQGVGEQYF
TRBJ1-2	14	TRBD1	TRBV5-1	once	TGCGCCAGCACCACCGGGACAGGGGGCTACGGCTACACCTTC	CASTTGTGGYGYTF